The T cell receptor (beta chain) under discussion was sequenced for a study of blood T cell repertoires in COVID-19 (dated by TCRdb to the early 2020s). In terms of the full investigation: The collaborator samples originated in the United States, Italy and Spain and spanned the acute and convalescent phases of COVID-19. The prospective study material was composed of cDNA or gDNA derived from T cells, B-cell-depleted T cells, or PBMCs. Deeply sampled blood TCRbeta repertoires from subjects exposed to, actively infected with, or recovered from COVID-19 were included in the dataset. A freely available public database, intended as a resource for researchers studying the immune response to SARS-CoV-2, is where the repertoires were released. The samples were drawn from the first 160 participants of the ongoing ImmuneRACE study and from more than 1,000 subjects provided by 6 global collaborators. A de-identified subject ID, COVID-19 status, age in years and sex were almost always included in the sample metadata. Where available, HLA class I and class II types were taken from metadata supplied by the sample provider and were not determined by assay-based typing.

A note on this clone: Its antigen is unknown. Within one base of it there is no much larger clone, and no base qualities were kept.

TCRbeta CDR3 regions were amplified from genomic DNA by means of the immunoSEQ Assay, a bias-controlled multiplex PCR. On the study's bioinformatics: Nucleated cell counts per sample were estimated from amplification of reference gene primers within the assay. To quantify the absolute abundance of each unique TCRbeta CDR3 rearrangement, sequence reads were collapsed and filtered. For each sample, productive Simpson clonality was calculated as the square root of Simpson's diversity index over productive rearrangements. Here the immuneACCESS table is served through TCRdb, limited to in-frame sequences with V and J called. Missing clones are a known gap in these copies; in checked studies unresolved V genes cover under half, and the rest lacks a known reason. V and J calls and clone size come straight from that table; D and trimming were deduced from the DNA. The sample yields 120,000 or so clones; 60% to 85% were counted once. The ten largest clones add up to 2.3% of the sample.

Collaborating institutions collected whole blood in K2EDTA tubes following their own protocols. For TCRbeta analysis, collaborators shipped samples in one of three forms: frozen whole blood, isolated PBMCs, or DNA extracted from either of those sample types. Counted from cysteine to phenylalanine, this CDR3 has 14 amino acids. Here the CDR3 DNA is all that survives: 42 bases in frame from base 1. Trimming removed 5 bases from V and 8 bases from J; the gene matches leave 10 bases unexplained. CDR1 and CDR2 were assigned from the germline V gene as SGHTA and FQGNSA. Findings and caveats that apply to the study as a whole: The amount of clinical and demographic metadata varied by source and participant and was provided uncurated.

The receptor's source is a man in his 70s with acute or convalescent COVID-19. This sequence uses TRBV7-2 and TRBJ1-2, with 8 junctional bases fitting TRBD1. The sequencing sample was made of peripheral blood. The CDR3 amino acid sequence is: CASSTNQGAQGYTF. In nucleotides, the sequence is TGTGCCAGCAGCACTAATCAGGGGGCGCAAGGCTACACCTTC. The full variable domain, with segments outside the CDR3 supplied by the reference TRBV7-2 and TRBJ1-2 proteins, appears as GAGVSQSPSNKVTEKGKDVELRCDPISGHTALYWYRQSLGQGLEFLIYFQGNSAPDKSGLPSDRFSAERTGGSVSTLTIQRTQQEDSAVYLCASSTNQGAQGYTFGSGTRLTVV.